This T cell receptor beta chain was observed in a study of glioma-infiltrating T cells after dendritic cell vaccination. The germline CDR1 and CDR2 sequences are SGHTA and FQGNSA. J gave up 4 bases and V 0 bases, and 9 bases lay outside the gene matches. CDR3 size: 17 residues. TCRB CDR3 was amplified from 2 ug genomic DNA or less. This table comes from immunoSEQ multiplex PCR, and its TCRdb copy is limited to in-frame clones, with some not included. Counted here are 93,000 or so clones, about four fifths occurring once; the ten biggest clones make up over 9.5%. The rearrangement links TRBV7-2 to TRBJ1-2; 9 positions agree with TRBD1. The sample consisted of blood, taken before dendritic cell vaccination. This sequence originates from a human donor with glioblastoma. The CDR3 protein is CASSLARYRGLSYGYTF. The CDR3 DNA reads as TGTGCCAGCAGCTTAGCTCGATACAGGGGGCTTAGCTATGGCTACACCTTC.